This T cell receptor (beta chain) was sequenced in a study of beta chain features in type 1 diabetes. The single heparinised draw taken from each donor contained roughly 110 mL of blood on average. By way of CD45RO/CCR7/CD25/CD127/CD95/CD27, the CD4+ regulatory, stem cell-like memory, central memory and naive cells were sorted. This clone has more than one count but fewer than ten. Its antigen is not identified. The CDR3 length is 18 residues. CDR1 and CDR2 (germline): SEHNR, FQNEAQ (reference sequence). Trimming took 2 bases from V and 7 from J, leaving 21 bases between them. Investigators reverse transcribed all isolated RNA, so they sequenced expressed TCRB transcripts. Sequencing used immunoSEQ multiplex PCR; TCRdb keeps in-frame clones, though not all of them. The sample contains about 650,000 clones, 9.5% to 15% of which appear only once. Study outcomes and limitations: Among patients with Type 1 diabetes, TCRB CDR3s were moderately but significantly shorter in every one of the four CD4+ subsets.

This TCR was sampled from a man younger than 45 with type 1 diabetes. This sequence joins TRBV7-9 and TRBJ1-6; D is unclear. The sequenced sample consisted of naive CD4+ T cells from blood. CDR3 nucleotide sequence: TGTGCCAGCAGCTTACCCCCGGGGATGAGCGGAACCAATTCACCCCTCCACTTT. This gives the protein CASSLPPGMSGTNSPLHF.